This T cell receptor beta chain was sequenced during a study of T-cell memory formation after mild COVID-19. Points from the study as a whole: Contracting clones from day 15 to 85 had balanced CD4/CD8; later expanders favoured CD4+. CD4+ contracting clones were found mainly in CM and EM, and CD8+ ones in EMRA. Some SARS-CoV-2-responding clones were already detected in memory before infection.

Concerning this clonotype itself: Its antigen is as yet unknown.

From the 5' RACE reads, TCRdb called clonotypes with MiXCR, one entry per CDR3 protein. The sample has approximately 100,000 distinct CDR3 sequences, 11% seen once; the top ten hold roughly two fifths. The CDR3 extends over 15 amino acids. With 5 bases clipped from V and 2 bases from J, the junction kept 6 bases outside the gene matches. Germline V CDR1 and CDR2: SEHNR, FQNEAQ (reference sequence). This receptor was obtained from a man between 18 and 35 years old who had mild COVID-19 (a few samples of this study predate the infection). Cell type and time point are not known. Input material: PBMCs or a T cell subset sorted from them (not recorded which). The chain joins TRBV7-9 to TRBJ2-3; 8 nucleotides align to TRBD1. The CDR3 protein is CASSPDRAYTDTQYF. CDR3 DNA: TGTGCCAGCAGCCCGGACAGGGCATACACAGATACGCAGTATTTT.